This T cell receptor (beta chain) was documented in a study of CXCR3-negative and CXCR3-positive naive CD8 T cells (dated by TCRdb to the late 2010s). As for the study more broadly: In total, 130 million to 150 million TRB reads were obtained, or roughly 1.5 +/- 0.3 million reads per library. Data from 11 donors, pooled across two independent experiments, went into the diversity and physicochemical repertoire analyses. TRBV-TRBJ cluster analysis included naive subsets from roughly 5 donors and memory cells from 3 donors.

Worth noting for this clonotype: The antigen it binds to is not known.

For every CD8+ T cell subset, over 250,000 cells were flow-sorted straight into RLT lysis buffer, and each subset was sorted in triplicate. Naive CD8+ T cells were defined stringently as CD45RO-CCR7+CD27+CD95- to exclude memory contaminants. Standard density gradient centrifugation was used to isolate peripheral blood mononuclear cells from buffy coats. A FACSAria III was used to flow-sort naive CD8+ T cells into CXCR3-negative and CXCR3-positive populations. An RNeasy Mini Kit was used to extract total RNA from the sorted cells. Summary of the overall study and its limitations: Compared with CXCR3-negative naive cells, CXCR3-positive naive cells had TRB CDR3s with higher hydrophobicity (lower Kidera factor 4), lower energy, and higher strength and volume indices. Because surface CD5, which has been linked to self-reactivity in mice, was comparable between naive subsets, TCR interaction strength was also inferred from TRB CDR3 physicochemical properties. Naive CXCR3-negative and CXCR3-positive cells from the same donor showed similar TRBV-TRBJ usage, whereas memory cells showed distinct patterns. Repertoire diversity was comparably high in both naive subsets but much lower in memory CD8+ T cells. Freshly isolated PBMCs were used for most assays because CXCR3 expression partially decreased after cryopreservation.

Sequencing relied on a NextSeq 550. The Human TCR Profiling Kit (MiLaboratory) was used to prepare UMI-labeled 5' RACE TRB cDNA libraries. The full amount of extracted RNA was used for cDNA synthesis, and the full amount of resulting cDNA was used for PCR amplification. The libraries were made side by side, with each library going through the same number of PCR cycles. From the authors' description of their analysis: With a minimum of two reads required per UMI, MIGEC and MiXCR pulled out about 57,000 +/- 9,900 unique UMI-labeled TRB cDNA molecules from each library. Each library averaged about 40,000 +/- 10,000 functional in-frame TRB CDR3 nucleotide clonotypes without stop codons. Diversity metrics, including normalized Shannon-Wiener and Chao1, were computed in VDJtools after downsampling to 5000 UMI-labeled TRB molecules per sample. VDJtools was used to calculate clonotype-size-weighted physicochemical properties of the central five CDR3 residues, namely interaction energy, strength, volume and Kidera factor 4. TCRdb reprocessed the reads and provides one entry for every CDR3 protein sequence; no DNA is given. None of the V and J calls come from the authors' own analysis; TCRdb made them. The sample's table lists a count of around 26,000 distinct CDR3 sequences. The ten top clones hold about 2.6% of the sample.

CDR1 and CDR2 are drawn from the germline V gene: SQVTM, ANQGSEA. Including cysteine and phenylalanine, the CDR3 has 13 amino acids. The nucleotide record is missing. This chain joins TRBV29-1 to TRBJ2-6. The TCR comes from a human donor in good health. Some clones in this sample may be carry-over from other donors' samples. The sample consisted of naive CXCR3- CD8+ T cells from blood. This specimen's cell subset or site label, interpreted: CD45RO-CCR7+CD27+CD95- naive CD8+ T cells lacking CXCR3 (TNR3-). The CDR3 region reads CSVPATGANVLTF.